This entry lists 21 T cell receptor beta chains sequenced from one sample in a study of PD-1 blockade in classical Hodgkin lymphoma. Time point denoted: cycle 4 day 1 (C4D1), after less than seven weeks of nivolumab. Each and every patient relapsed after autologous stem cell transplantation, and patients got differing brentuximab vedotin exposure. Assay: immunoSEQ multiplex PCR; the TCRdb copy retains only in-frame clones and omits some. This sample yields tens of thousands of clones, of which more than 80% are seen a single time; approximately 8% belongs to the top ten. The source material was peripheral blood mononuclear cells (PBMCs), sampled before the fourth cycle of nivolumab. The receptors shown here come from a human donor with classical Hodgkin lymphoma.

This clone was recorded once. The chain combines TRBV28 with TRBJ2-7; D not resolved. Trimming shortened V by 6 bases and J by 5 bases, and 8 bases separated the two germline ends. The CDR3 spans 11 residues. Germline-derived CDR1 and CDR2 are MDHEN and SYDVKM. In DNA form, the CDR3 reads TGTGCCAGCAGCTGGGGTAACGAGCAGTACTTC. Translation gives CASSWGNEQYF.

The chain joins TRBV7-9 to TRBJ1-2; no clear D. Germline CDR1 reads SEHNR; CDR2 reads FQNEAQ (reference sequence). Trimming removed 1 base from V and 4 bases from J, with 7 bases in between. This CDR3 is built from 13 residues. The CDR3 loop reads CASSLEGVYGYTF. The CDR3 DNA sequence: TGTGCCAGCAGCTTAGAGGGAGTCTATGGCTACACCTTC.

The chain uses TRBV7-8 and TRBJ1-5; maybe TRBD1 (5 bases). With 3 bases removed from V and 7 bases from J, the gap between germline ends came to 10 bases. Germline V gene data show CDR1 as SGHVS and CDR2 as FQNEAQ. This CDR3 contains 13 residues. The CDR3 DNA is TGTGCCAGCAGCTTTCCCGGGGACCAGCCCCAGCATTTT. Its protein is CASSFPGDQPQHF.

CDR3 bases: TGTGCCATCAGTGAGTCGCGTAGGGACCGGGAGTATGGCTACACCTTC. Its translation: CAISESRRDREYGYTF. The chain recombines TRBV10-3 with TRBJ1-2, with D perhaps matching TRBD1 (5 bases). V lost 0 bases, J lost 5 bases, and 16 bases lay in between. This CDR3 region has 16 residues. CDR1 ENHRY and CDR2 SYGVKD come from the germline V gene.

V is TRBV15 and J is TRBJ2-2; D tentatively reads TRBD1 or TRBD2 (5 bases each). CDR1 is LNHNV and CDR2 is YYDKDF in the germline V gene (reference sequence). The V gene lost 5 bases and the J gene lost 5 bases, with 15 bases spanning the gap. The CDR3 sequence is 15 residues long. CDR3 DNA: TGTGCCACCAGCGACCCCATGGGGGTGACCGGGGAGCTGTTTTTT. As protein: CATSDPMGVTGELFF.

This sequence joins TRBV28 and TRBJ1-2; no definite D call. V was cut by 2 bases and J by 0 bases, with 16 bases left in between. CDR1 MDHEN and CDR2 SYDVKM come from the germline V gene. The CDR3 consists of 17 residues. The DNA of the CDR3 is TGTGCCAGCAGTTTAATTCAAGGAGCCCCAGCTAACTATGGCTACACCTTC. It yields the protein CASSLIQGAPANYGYTF.

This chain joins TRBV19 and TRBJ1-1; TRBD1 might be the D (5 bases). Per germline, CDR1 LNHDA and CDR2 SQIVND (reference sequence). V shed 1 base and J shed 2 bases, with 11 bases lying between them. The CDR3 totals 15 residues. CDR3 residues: CASSIGGFGNTEAFF. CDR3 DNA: TGTGCCAGTAGTATAGGGGGCTTTGGAAACACTGAAGCTTTCTTT.

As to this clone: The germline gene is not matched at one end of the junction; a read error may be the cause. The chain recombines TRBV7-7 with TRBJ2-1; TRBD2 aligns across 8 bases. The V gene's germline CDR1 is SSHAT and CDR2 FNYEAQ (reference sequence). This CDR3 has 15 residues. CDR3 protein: CASSLSGVSYNEQFF. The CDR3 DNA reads TGTGCTAGCAGCCTTAGCGGGGTTTCCTACAATGAGCAGTTCTTC.

CDR3 sequence reads: CASRPQGEQPQHF. The CDR3 coding sequence is TGTGCCAGCAGACCACAGGGGGAACAGCCCCAGCATTTT. The chain uses TRBV6-6 and TRBJ1-5; 8 bases line up with TRBD1. The CDR3 loop spans 13 amino acids. V shed 6 bases and J 7 bases; nucleotides not matched to a gene: 5. The germline V gene encodes CDR1 MNHNY and CDR2 SVGAGI (reference sequence).

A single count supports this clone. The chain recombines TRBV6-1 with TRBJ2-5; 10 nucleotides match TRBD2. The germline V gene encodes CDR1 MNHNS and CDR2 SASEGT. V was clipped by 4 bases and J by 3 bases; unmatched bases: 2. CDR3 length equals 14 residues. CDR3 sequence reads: CASSGLAGEETQYF. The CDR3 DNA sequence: TGTGCCAGCAGTGGACTAGCGGGCGAAGAGACCCAGTACTTC.

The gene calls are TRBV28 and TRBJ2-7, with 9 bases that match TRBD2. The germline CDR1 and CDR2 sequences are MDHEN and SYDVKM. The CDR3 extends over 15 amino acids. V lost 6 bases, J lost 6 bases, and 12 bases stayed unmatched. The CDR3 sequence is CASSLAGQIRREQYF. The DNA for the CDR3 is TGTGCCAGCAGCCTAGCGGGGCAAATCAGGCGCGAGCAGTACTTC.

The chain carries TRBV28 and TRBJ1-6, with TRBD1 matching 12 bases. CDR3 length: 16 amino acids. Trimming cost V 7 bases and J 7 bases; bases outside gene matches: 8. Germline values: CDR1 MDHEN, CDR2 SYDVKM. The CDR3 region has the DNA TGTGCCAGCATCCCTACGGGACAGGGGGCAAATTCACCCCTCCACTTT. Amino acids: CASIPTGQGANSPLHF.

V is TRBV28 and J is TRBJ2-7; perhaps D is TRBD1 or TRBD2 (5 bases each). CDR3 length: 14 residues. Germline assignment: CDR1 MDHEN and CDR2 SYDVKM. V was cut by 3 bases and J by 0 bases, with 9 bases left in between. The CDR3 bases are TGTGCCAGCAGTTTTCCAGGGAGCTCCTACGAGCAGTACTTC. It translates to CASSFPGSSYEQYF.

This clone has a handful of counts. DNA for the CDR3: TGCGCCAGCAGCGACGATCTTCGGGGCGCAGGTCAGCCCCAGCATTTT. This encodes CASSDDLRGAGQPQHF. The chain combines TRBV4-1 with TRBJ1-5, with D perhaps matching TRBD1 (5 bases). This CDR3 comprises 16 residues. CDR1 and CDR2 from the germline V gene are MGHRA and YSYEKL. The V end lost 5 bases, the J end lost 6 bases, and 20 bases lay between the germline ends.

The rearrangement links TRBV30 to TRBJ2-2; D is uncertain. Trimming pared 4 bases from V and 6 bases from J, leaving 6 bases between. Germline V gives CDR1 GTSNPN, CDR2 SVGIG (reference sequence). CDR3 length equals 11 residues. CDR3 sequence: CAWTISGELFF. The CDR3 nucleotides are TGTGCCTGGACTATATCCGGGGAGCTGTTTTTT.

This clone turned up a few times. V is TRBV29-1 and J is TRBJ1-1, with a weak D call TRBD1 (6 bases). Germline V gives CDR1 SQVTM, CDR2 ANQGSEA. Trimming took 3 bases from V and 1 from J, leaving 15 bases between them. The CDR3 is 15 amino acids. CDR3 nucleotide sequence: TGCAGCGTTGAGGGGAGGAGAGGGGGGAACACTGAAGCTTTCTTT. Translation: CSVEGRRGGNTEAFF.

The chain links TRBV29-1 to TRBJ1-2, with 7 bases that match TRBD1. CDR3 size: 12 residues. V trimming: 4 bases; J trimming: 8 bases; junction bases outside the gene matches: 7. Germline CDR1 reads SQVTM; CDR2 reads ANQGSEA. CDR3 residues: CSVGQGIGGYTF. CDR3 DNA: TGCAGCGTTGGACAGGGTATAGGAGGCTACACCTTC.

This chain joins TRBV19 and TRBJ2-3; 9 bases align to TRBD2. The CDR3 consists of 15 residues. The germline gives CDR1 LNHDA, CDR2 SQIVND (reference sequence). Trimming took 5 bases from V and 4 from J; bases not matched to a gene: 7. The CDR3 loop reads CASSLGASGADTQYF. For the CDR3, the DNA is TGTGCCAGTAGTTTAGGGGCTAGCGGGGCAGATACGCAGTATTTT.

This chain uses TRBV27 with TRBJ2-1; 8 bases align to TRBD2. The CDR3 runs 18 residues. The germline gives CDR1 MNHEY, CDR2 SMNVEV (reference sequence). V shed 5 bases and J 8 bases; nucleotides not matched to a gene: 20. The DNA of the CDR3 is TGTGCCAGCAGTATCCATCGGGGGGGGCCTATAAACACGGATGAGCAGTTCTTC. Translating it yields CASSIHRGGPINTDEQFF.

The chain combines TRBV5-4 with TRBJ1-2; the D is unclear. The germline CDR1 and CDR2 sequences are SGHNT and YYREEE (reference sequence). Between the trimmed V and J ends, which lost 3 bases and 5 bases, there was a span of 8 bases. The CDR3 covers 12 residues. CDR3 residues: CASSSDRYGYTF. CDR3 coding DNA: TGTGCCAGCAGCTCAGATCGGTATGGCTACACCTTC. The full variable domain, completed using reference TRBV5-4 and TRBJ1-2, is ETGVTQSPTHLIKTRGQQVTLRCSSQSGHNTVSWYQQALGQGPQFIFQYYREEENGRGNFPPRFSGLQFPNYSSELNVNALELDDSALYLCASSSDRYGYTFGSGTRLTVV.

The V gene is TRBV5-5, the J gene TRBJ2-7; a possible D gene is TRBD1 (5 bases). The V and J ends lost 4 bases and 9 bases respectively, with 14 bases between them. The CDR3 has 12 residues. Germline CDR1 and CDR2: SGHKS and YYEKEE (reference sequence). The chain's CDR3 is CASSDRVVGQYF. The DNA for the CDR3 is TGTGCCAGCAGCGACAGAGTAGTTGGGCAGTACTTC.